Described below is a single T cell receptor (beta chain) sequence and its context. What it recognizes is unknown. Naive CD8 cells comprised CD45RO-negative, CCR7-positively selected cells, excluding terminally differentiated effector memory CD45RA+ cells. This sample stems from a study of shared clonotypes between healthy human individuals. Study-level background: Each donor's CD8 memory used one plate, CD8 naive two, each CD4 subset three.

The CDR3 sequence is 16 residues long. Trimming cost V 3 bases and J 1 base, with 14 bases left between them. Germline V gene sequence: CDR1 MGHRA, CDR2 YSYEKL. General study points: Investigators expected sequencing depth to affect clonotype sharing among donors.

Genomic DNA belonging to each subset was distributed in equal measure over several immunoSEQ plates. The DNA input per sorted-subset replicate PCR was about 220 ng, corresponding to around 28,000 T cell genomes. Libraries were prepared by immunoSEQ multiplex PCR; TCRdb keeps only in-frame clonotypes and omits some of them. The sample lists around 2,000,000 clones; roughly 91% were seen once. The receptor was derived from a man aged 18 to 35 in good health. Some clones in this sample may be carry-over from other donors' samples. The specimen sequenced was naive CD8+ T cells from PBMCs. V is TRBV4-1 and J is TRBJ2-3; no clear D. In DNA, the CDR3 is TGCGCCAGCAGCCATGCCGGTACACGACGCACAGATACGCAGTATTTT. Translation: CASSHAGTRRTDTQYF.